The rows below give T cell receptor beta chains drawn from one sample of a study of T cell repertoires in cytomegalovirus infection. TCRdb called the reads again in MiXCR, with one record for every CDR3 protein. The sample records roughly 630,000 distinct CDR3 sequences, 20% to 25% being singletons. Sequencing was carried out using CD8+ T cells from PBMCs. The receptor source for this set is a human donor in good health (CMV status not recorded). Some clones in this sample may be carry-over from other donors' samples. Each CDR3 is given with its conserved first and last residue. D genes are given only for firm matches. Expanded clones get a size class; other rows say once, few or many, or leave the size out.

DNA: TGTGCCAGCAGTCCTACCGGGACTAGCGAGAACACCGGGGAGCTGTTTTTT
CDR3: CASSPTGTSENTGELFF
V: TRBV28
J: TRBJ2-2
size: -
D: TRBD2

DNA: TGTGCCAGCAGTGAGGACAGCTCTGGAAACACCATATATTTT
CDR3: CASSEDSSGNTIYF
V: TRBV28
J: TRBJ1-3
size: many
D: -

DNA: TGTGCCACCAGTGATCGAAGACTAGCGGGGGCTAGCACAGATACGCAGTATTTT
CDR3: CATSDRRLAGASTDTQYF
V: TRBV24-1
J: TRBJ2-3
size: -
D: TRBD2

DNA: TGTGCCAGCAGTCCCCTTTCGGTCACAGATGAAGCTTTCTTT
CDR3: CASSPLSVTDEAFF
V: TRBV28
J: TRBJ1-1
size: -
D: -

DNA: TGTGCCAGCACCTGGGGGGGACCAACCTACGAGCAGTACTTC
CDR3: CASTWGGPTYEQYF
V: TRBV12-3/TRBV12-4
J: TRBJ2-7
size: many
D: TRBD2

DNA: TGCAGTGCTAGAGCCTTTGACCGGGACCCTAGCACAGATACGCAGTATTTT
CDR3: CSARAFDRDPSTDTQYF
V: TRBV20-1
J: TRBJ2-3
size: -
D: -

DNA: TGTGCCAGCGGCGTCACCATCAATGAGCAGTTCTTC
CDR3: CASGVTINEQFF
V: TRBV6-1
J: TRBJ2-1
size: many
D: -

DNA: TGTGCCAGCAGTTACCTAGACAGGTTCCCTAATTCACCCCTCCACTTT
CDR3: CASSYLDRFPNSPLHF
V: TRBV6-6
J: TRBJ1-6
size: few
D: -

DNA: TGTGCCACCAGCAGAGATCAGTTGGACGATAATTCACCCCTCCACTTT
CDR3: CATSRDQLDDNSPLHF
V: TRBV15
J: TRBJ1-6
size: few
D: -

DNA: TGTGCCAGCAGCCCCCCCGGGTCGGGCTATGGCTACACCTTC
CDR3: CASSPPGSGYGYTF
V: TRBV7-8
J: TRBJ1-2
size: -
D: -

DNA: TGTGCCAGCAGTTCTGGGACAGTATACAATGAGCAGTTCTTC
CDR3: CASSSGTVYNEQFF
V: TRBV27
J: TRBJ2-1
size: few
D: TRBD1